These T cell receptor beta chains were read from a single sample in a study of Ad26.COV2.S vaccination and SARS-CoV-2 variants. Method: immunoSEQ multiplex PCR; TCRdb's copy keeps in-frame clones and lacks some. The data show around 380,000 clones, more than 85% seen once. The source material was peripheral blood, sampled in a trial of Ad26.COV2.S vaccine versus placebo. The receptors here all came from a person aged 18-65 years who received the Ad26.COV2.S COVID-19 vaccine or a placebo. The CDR3 runs from the conserved cysteine through the conserved F or W. D genes are given only for firm matches. Some rows mark clone size as missing; the rest say once, few, many or name a class of expanded clone.

- | - | TRBJ2-3 | TRBV18 | CASSPSGGPADTQYF | TGTGCCAGCTCACCATCAGGGGGGCCCGCAGATACGCAGTATTTT
- | - | TRBJ2-5 | TRBV2 | CASSEEGQGDF | TGTGCCAGCAGTGAAGAAGGCCAGGGCGACTTC
few | - | TRBJ1-3 | TRBV5-1 | CASSLNGGNTIYF | TGCGCCAGCAGCTTGAATGGTGGAAACACCATATATTTT
- | - | TRBJ2-2 | TRBV4-3 | CASSQDLGQSTGELFF | TGCGCCAGCAGCCAAGACCTGGGGCAGAGCACCGGGGAGCTGTTTTTT
- | - | TRBJ2-5 | TRBV2 | CASLGLRSEQETQYF | TGTGCCAGCCTTGGACTCAGAAGCGAACAAGAGACCCAGTACTTC
- | - | TRBJ2-2 | TRBV5-6 | CASRTTPGELFF | TGTGCCAGCAGGACTACACCAGGGGAGCTGTTTTTT
- | - | TRBJ2-7 | TRBV7-9 | CASSFPSGVREQYF | TGTGCCAGCAGCTTTCCCTCGGGAGTTCGGGAGCAGTACTTC
- | - | TRBJ1-2 | TRBV7-9 | CASSLKAGWMPNNYGYTF | TGTGCCAGCAGCTTAAAGGCAGGGTGGATGCCTAATAACTATGGCTACACCTTC
- | TRBD1 | TRBJ2-1 | TRBV6-5 | CASIEDRGGNEQFF | TGTGCCAGCATAGAAGACAGGGGTGGAAATGAGCAGTTCTTC
- | TRBD1 | TRBJ2-2 | TRBV11-2 | CASSPGTGNTGELFF | TGTGCCAGCAGCCCCGGGACAGGGAACACCGGGGAGCTGTTTTTT
- | TRBD1 | TRBJ1-1 | TRBV7-2 | CASSSLQGALAEAFF | TGTGCCAGCAGCTCTTTACAGGGGGCGCTTGCTGAAGCTTTCTTT
- | - | TRBJ1-5 | TRBV18 | CASSPLGRGAGGNQPQHF | TGTGCCAGCTCACCGCTGGGGAGGGGCGCGGGCGGCAATCAGCCCCAGCATTTT
- | - | TRBJ1-1 | TRBV5-1 | CASSLASRGTEAFF | TGCGCCAGCAGCTTGGCGAGTAGGGGCACTGAAGCTTTCTTT
- | - | TRBJ2-5 | TRBV21-1 | CASTSRTETQYF | TGTGCCAGCACTTCACGGACAGAGACCCAGTACTTC
- | - | TRBJ2-7 | TRBV6-5 | CASTRDLPYEQYF | TGTGCCAGCACCCGGGACTTACCCTACGAGCAGTACTTC
- | - | TRBJ2-7 | TRBV9 | CASSVGVSYEQYF | TGTGCCAGCAGCGTCGGGGTCTCCTACGAGCAGTACTTC
- | - | TRBJ2-6 | TRBV9 | CASTHDRYSSGANVLTF | TGTGCCAGCACCCATGACAGGTATAGTTCTGGGGCCAACGTCCTGACTTTC
few | - | TRBJ1-1 | TRBV5-5 | CASSLVGGEVTEAFF | TGTGCCAGCAGCTTGGTGGGGGGCGAGGTCACTGAAGCTTTCTTT
- | - | TRBJ1-2 | TRBV20-1 | CRLGEQGTFTF | TGCAGGCTAGGGGAGCAGGGAACATTCACCTTC
- | - | TRBJ1-6 | TRBV15 | CATSREQVNNSPLHF | TGTGCCACCAGCAGAGAACAGGTTAATAATTCACCCCTCCACTTT